The T cell receptor (beta chain) described here comes from a study of chemoradiotherapy in HPV16-positive cancers. For the study at large: Two HPV16-positive patients' cells yielded candidate HPV-specific clones and common motifs. Whole-study findings and limits: HPV-responsive T-cell expansion during chemoradiotherapy was linked to improved recurrence-free survival in HPV16-positive patients. Candidate HPV-specific clones and E7-related TCR motifs grew in tumor during treatment. Functional assays defining HPV-specific T cells used only a couple of HPV16-positive patients.

Method: immunoSEQ multiplex PCR; TCRdb's copy keeps in-frame clones and lacks some. Here the sample spans 4,500 to 6,500 clones, 90% to 95% being singletons. Regarding this clone: Its antigen is still unknown.

The receptor was isolated from a human donor with HPV-associated anogenital cancer. The sample here was blood, taken from a patient who underwent chemoradiotherapy.

CDR3 sequence reads: CASSPGSNQPQHF. The CDR3 region has the DNA TGTGCCAGCAGCCCTGGTAGCAATCAGCCCCAGCATTTT. The gene calls are TRBV5-6 and TRBJ1-5; D gene ambiguous. The V end lost 4 bases, the J end lost 0 bases, and 5 bases lay between the germline ends. CDR1 and CDR2 from the germline V gene are SGHDT and YYEEEE. This CDR3 is 13 amino acids long.